This T cell receptor (beta chain) was sequenced during a study of long-term antiretroviral therapy in people with HIV. This clone was recorded once. Runs used v3.0 of the immunoSEQ assay and were done at survey level. Generated by immunoSEQ multiplex PCR, the TCRdb table keeps only in-frame clones and is missing some. This table holds tens of thousands of clones, roughly 96% found once. V was shortened by 5 bases and J by 6 bases, with 11 bases between the two germline ends. The CDR3 covers 14 residues. Looked up from germline, CDR1 is MNHEY and CDR2 is SMNVEV (reference sequence). V and J are TRBV27 and TRBJ1-6; D gene ambiguous. The sequencing used unsorted PBMCs, collected 3.7 years after starting antiretroviral therapy. The source is a woman aged 50 to 60 with HIV. This chain's CDR3 is CASSPQVTNSPLHF. The DNA of the CDR3 is TGTGCCAGCAGTCCCCAGGTGACTAATTCACCCCTCCACTTT.